A single sample is the source of the 6 T cell receptor beta chains below, sequenced in a study of human T cells and chemical hapten exposure. TCRdb reprocessed the RACE reads via MiXCR and lists one record per CDR3 protein. Of about 61,000 distinct CDR3 sequences listed, around 7% are singletons. Time point denoted: pre-sensitization, week 0. The treatment: therapeutic diphenylcyclopropenone sensitization with weekly scalp DPC. Specimen: whole blood, collected in connection with sensitization to the hapten diphenylcyclopropenone (DPC). These TCRs come from a woman aged 25 to 39 with alopecia areata. Some clones in this sample may be carry-over from other donors' samples.

Only a few counts were recorded for this clonotype. Germline and junction disagree at one end, which may indicate a read error. V usage is TRBV7-9 and J usage is TRBJ2-5; a possible D gene is TRBD2 (6 bases). The CDR3 loop spans 13 amino acids. In germline, CDR1 is SEHNR, CDR2 FQNEAQ (reference sequence). Written as DNA, the CDR3 is TGTGTCAGCAGCCCGACTAGTCCAGAGACCCAGTACTTC. Protein sequence: CVSSPTSPETQYF.

This clonotype was observed at least ten times. The V and J genes are TRBV7-9 and TRBJ1-6, with D uncertain. V was pared by 5 bases and J by 7 bases, with 9 bases between. Germline V gene lookup returns CDR1 SEHNR and CDR2 FQNEAQ (reference sequence). The CDR3 sequence is 13 residues long. The DNA of the CDR3 is TGTGCCAGCAGCAACGGTGAAAATTCACCCCTCCACTTT. Its translation: CASSNGENSPLHF.

This clonotype occurred many times. The rearrangement links TRBV20-1 to TRBJ2-7; tentatively, D is TRBD2 (5 bases). Germline CDR1 and CDR2: DFQATT and SNEGSKA (reference sequence). Trimming shortened V by 0 bases and J by 2 bases, and 23 bases separated the two germline ends. CDR3 length: 18 amino acids. The CDR3 protein is CSARDNSAGGIYTYEQYF. DNA of the CDR3: TGCAGTGCTAGAGATAACTCTGCGGGTGGGATATACACCTACGAGCAGTACTTC.

V is TRBV2 and J is TRBJ2-5; the D gene is possibly TRBD1 (5 bases). The germline V gene has CDR1 SNHLY and CDR2 FYNNEI. The V gene lost 2 bases and the J gene lost 4 bases, with 14 bases spanning the gap. CDR3 size: 15 residues. CDR3 loop: CASSERGQVVETQYF. CDR3 nucleotides: TGTGCCAGCAGTGAAAGGGGTCAGGTAGTAGAGACCCAGTACTTC.

This clonotype was seen ten or more times. This rearrangement joins TRBV20-1 to TRBJ1-1; D remains ambiguous. V lost 3 bases to trimming and J lost 11 bases, with 7 bases between them. The CDR3 consists of 9 residues. Germline V gene data show CDR1 as DFQATT and CDR2 as SNEGSKA (reference sequence). CDR3 sequence: CSARVEAFF. The CDR3 DNA reads as TGCAGTGCTAGGGTCGAGGCTTTCTTT.

This clonotype was recorded at least ten times. The V gene is TRBV29-1, the J gene TRBJ1-2, with TRBD1 matching over 10 bases. Germline CDR1 reads SQVTM; CDR2 reads ANQGSEA. The V and J ends lost 6 bases and 5 bases, in that order; junction bases with no gene match: 0. The length of the CDR3 is 11 residues. The CDR3 DNA reads TGCAGCGTGGACAGGGGGTATGGCTACACCTTC. Its protein is CSVDRGYGYTF.